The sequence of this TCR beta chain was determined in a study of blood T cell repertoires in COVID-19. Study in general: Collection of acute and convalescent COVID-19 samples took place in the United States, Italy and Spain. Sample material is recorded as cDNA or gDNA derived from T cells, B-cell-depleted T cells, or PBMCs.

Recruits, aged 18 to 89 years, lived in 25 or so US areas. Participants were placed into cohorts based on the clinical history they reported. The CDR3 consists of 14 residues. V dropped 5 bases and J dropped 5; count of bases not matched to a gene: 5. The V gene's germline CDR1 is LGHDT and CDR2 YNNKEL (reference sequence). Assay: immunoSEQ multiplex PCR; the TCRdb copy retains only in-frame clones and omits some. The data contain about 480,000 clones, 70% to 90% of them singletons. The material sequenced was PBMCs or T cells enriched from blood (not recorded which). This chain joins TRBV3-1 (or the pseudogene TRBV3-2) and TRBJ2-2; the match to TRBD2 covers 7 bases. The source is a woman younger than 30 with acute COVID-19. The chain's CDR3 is CASSVREGTGELFF. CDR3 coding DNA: TGTGCCAGCAGCGTCAGGGAGGGAACCGGGGAGCTGTTTTTT.